Shown below are 13 T cell receptor beta chains from a single sample sequenced in a study of OX40 agonist ivuxolimab in advanced cancers. Only in-frame clones appear in the TCRdb table, and some are missing; sequencing was by immunoSEQ multiplex PCR. Seen here are around 13,000 clones, under 80% observed once, and the top ten hold roughly 32%. The sequences come from CD4+ or CD8+ T cells sorted from blood, collected in a trial of the OX40 agonist ivuxolimab. The receptors originated from an adult with an advanced solid tumor such as melanoma, head and neck, liver or kidney cancer.

The rearrangement joins TRBV4-1 to TRBJ2-5; TRBD2 matches at 8 bases. CDR3 length: 19 residues. V lost 0 bases to trimming and J lost 4 bases; unmatched junction nucleotides: 16. Per the germline V gene, CDR1 is MGHRA and CDR2 is YSYEKL. The CDR3 DNA sequence: TGCGCCAGCAGCCAAGATTCCCCCTTTGAGCGGGAGCTGGGAGAGACCCAGTACTTC. This sequence encodes CASSQDSPFERELGETQYF.

The chain has TRBV30 and TRBJ2-7; no clear D. The CDR3 has 11 amino acids. In germline, CDR1 is GTSNPN, CDR2 SVGIG (reference sequence). V was shortened by 0 bases and J by 4 bases, with 4 bases between the two germline ends. The CDR3 DNA sequence: TGTGCCTGGAGTGTAAGGTACGAGCAGTACTTC. It is translated as CAWSVRYEQYF.

CDR3 DNA: TGTGCCAGCAGCCGGGGACGGGACTACGAGCAGTACTTC. This codes for CASSRGRDYEQYF. This sequence joins TRBV6-5 and TRBJ2-7; D may match TRBD1 or TRBD2 (5 bases each). Germline CDR1 is MNHEY and CDR2 is SVGAGI. V was pared by 6 bases and J by 3 bases, with 12 bases between. The CDR3 is 13 residues long.

The V gene is TRBV5-1, the J gene TRBJ2-1; 7 bases map to TRBD1. The length of the CDR3 is 15 residues. V was clipped by 0 bases and J by 2 bases; unmatched bases: 2. Germline V gives CDR1 SGHRS, CDR2 YFSETQ. CDR3 sequence reads: CASSLEGTAYNEQFF. The CDR3 DNA follows: TGCGCCAGCAGCTTGGAAGGGACAGCCTACAATGAGCAGTTCTTC.

This clone is judged medium-sized (0.01 to 0.1%). The chain combines TRBV4-3 with TRBJ2-6; D remains unclear. This CDR3 contains 16 residues. CDR1 LGHNA and CDR2 YSLEER come from the germline V gene. V shed 1 base and J shed 0 bases, with 7 bases lying between them. The CDR3, as DNA: TGCGCCAGCAGCCAAGGACCGAGCTCTGGGGCCAACGTCCTGACTTTC. Translating gives CASSQGPSSGANVLTF.

This chain connects TRBV6-1 to TRBJ1-6, with 7 bases fitting TRBD1. Trimming cost V 3 bases and J 9 bases; bases outside gene matches: 5. CDR1 is MNHNS, CDR2 SASEGT, per germline. The CDR3 totals 14 residues. The CDR3 region is CASSEATGSSPLHF. DNA of the CDR3: TGTGCCAGCAGTGAGGCGACAGGGAGTTCACCCCTCCACTTT.

The chain couples TRBV19 to TRBJ1-5, with unresolved D. Trimming took off 1 base at V and 2 bases at J, with 9 bases between the two ends. The CDR3 is 15 residues long. Germline V gene lookup returns CDR1 LNHDA and CDR2 SQIVND (reference sequence). DNA of the CDR3: TGTGCCAGTAGTATAGTAGACGGGGGCAATCAGCCCCAGCATTTT. Translated, it gives CASSIVDGGNQPQHF.

The rearrangement links TRBV2 to TRBJ2-1; 8 bases match TRBD2. Germline V gene sequence: CDR1 SNHLY, CDR2 FYNNEI. This CDR3 region has 16 residues. Trimming removed 3 bases from V and 6 bases from J; junction bases left unmatched: 10. CDR3 nucleotides: TGTGCCAGCAGTGATCCCACTAGCGGCCGTTTCAATGAGCAGTTCTTC. Translated, it gives CASSDPTSGRFNEQFF.

V usage is TRBV29-1 and J usage is TRBJ2-7; D ambiguous. The CDR3 is 12 amino acids. CDR1 SQVTM and CDR2 ANQGSEA come from the germline V gene. V lost 8 bases to trimming and J lost 1 base, with 12 bases between them. CDR3 DNA: TGCAGCTATTCCGAGCAATCCTACGAGCAGTACTTC. Its protein product is CSYSEQSYEQYF.

CDR3 in amino acids: CASSDTEETQYF. The DNA for the CDR3 is TGTGCCAGCAGTGACACGGAGGAGACCCAGTACTTC. The chain links TRBV25-1 to TRBJ2-5; D is unresolved. Germline V lookup: CDR1 MGHDK, CDR2 SYGVNS. V gave up 3 bases and J gave up 5 bases, with 7 bases separating them. This CDR3 region has 12 residues.

This chain joins TRBV5-6 and TRBJ1-1; D ambiguous. Per the germline V gene, CDR1 is SGHDT and CDR2 is YYEEEE. CDR3 length: 12 residues. V was shortened by 4 bases and J by 3 bases, with 7 bases between the two germline ends. CDR3 in DNA: TGTGCCAGCAGCCCGGACCACACTGAAGCTTTCTTT. This gives the protein CASSPDHTEAFF.

The V and J genes are TRBV4-3 and TRBJ2-7; D not certain. The CDR3 covers 14 residues. CDR1 and CDR2 (germline): LGHNA, YSLEER. Trimming removed 3 bases from V and 2 bases from J, with 11 bases in between. DNA of the CDR3: TGCGCCAGCAGCCAGCAGGAGTCAACCTACGAGCAGTACTTC. Its translation: CASSQQESTYEQYF.

About this clone itself: One end of the junction is discordant with germline, which a read error may explain. The chain has TRBV5-5 and TRBJ2-7; D is unresolved. Germline V gives CDR1 SGHKS, CDR2 YYEKEE (reference sequence). The CDR3 runs to 11 residues. CDR3: CASSLSYGQYF. DNA for the CDR3: TGTGCCAGCAGCCTCTCCTACGGGCAGTACTTC.